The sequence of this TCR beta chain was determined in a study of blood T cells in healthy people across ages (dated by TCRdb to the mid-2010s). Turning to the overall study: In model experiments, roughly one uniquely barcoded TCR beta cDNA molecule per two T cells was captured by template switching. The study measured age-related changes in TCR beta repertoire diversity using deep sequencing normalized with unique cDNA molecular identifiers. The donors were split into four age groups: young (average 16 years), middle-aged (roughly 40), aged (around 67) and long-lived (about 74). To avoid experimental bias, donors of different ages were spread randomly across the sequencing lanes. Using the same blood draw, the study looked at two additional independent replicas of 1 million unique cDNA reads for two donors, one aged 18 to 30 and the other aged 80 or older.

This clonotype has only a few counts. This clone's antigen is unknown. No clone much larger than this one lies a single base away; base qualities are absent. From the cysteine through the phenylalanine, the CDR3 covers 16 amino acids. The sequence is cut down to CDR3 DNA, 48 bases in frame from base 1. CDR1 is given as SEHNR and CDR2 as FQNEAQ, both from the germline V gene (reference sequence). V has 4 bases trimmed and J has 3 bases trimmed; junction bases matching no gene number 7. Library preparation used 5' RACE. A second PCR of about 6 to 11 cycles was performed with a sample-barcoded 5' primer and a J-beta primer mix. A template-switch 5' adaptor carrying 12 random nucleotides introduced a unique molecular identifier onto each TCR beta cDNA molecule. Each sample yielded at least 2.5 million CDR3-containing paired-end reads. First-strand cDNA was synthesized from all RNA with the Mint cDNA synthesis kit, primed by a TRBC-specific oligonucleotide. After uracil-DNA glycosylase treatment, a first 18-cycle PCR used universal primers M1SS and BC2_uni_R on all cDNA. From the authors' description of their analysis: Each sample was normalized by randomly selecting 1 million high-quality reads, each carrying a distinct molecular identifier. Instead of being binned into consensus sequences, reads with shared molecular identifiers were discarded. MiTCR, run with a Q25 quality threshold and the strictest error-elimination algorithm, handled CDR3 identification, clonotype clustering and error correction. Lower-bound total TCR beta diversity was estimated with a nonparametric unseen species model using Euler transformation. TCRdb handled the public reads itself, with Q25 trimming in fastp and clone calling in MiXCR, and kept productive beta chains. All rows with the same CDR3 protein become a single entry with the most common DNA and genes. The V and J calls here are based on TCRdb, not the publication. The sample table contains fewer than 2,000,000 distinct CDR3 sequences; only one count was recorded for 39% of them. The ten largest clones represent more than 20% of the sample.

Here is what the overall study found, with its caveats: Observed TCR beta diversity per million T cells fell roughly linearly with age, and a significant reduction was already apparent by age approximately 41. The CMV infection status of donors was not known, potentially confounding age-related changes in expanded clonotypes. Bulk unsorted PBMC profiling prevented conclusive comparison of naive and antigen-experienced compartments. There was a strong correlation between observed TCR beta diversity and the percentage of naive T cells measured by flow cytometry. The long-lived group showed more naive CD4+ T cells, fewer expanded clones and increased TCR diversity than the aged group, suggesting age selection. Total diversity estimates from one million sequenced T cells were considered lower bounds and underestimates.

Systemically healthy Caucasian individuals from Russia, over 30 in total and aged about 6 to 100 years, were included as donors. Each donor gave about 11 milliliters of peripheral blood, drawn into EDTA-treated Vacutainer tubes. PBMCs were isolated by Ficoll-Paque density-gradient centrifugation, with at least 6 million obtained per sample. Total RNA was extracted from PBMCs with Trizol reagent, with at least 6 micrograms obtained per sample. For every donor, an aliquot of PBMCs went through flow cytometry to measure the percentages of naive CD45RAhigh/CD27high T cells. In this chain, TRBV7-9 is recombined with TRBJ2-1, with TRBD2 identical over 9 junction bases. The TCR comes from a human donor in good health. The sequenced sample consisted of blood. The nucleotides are TGTGCCAGCAGCTGGTCCGTACTAGCGGGCTACAATGAGCAGTTCTTC. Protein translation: CASSWSVLAGYNEQFF.